Presented here are 4 T cell receptor beta chains from one specimen sequenced in a study of blood T cell repertoires in COVID-19. Sequencing used immunoSEQ multiplex PCR; TCRdb keeps in-frame clones, though not all of them. In the table there are about 280,000 clones, 85% to 90% of which are singletons. Sequencing used peripheral blood. These receptors all come from a man aged 40-49 years with acute or convalescent COVID-19.

The V and J genes are TRBV7-8 and TRBJ2-7; 9 bases are shared with TRBD1. Germline trimming cut 5 bases from V and 6 bases from J; bases unmatched to any gene: 14. This CDR3 region has 16 residues. Germline loops: CDR1 SGHVS, CDR2 FQNEAQ. The CDR3 region is CASSPKAGTGQGEQYF. As DNA, the CDR3 is TGTGCCAGCAGCCCCAAAGCCGGGACAGGGCAAGGCGAGCAGTACTTC.

The V gene is TRBV3-1 (or the pseudogene TRBV3-2), the J gene TRBJ1-3, with D tentatively TRBD1 (6 bases). Between the trimmed V and J ends, which lost 5 bases and 8 bases, there was a span of 13 bases. Germline V gene lookup returns CDR1 LGHDT and CDR2 YNNKEL (reference sequence). The CDR3 has 13 residues. The CDR3 DNA sequence: TGTGCCAGCAGCTCCACAGGGACGTACACCATATATTTT. This sequence encodes CASSSTGTYTIYF.

The chain couples TRBV6-1 to TRBJ2-3; 10 bases match TRBD1. The CDR3 covers 15 residues. The germline V gene encodes CDR1 MNHNS and CDR2 SASEGT. The J segment lost 4 bases and the V segment lost 2 bases, leaving 3 bases of the junction unmatched. CDR3 DNA sequence: TGTGCCAGCAGTGAACCGGGACAGGGGCCAGATACGCAGTATTTT. It encodes CASSEPGQGPDTQYF.

The V call is TRBV4-2, the J call TRBJ2-1; 9 positions match TRBD1. From germline, CDR1 is LGHNA and CDR2 YNFKEQ. The CDR3 covers 16 residues. V dropped 0 bases and J dropped 8; count of bases not matched to a gene: 8. CDR3 bases: TGTGCCAGCAGCCAAGATTTAGGGACAGGGAACGATGAGCAGTTCTTC. Amino acid sequence: CASSQDLGTGNDEQFF.